This paragraph covers one TCR beta chain sequence. V lost 2 bases and J 8 bases, leaving 19 bases between the germline ends. Germline V lookup: CDR1 PRHDT, CDR2 FYEKMQ (reference sequence). The CDR3 extends over 16 amino acids. Clones were sequenced by immunoSEQ multiplex PCR, and TCRdb holds only the in-frame ones, with some missing. The top ten clones hold roughly 4.5% of a sample with about 97,000 clones, 91% of them seen once. This entry comes from a study of blood T cell repertoires in COVID-19. This sequence joins TRBV13 and TRBJ2-1; D gene ambiguous. Sequencing was performed on peripheral blood. This TCR was sampled from a man between 18 and 35 years old with acute or convalescent COVID-19. CDR3: CASSLILGARRDEQFF. CDR3 DNA sequence: TGTGCCAGCAGCTTAATCTTAGGTGCTCGACGGGATGAGCAGTTCTTC.